This T cell receptor beta chain was recovered during a study of shared clonotypes between healthy human individuals. Per the germline V gene, CDR1 is MDHEN and CDR2 is SYDVKM. The CDR3 sequence is 22 residues long. V shed 6 bases and J 1 base; nucleotides not matched to a gene: 21. TCRdb's table, derived via immunoSEQ multiplex PCR, lists solely in-frame clones and lacks some. The data contain 90,000 to 150,000 clones, about 63% of them seen just once; the ten biggest clones take up roughly a quarter. The receptor was isolated from a woman aged 25 to 39 in good health. Source material: memory CD8+ T cells sorted from blood. Subset reported: CD45RO+ cells pooled with CCR7-negative TemRA cells. The chain has TRBV28 and TRBJ2-5; the match to TRBD2 covers 15 bases. For the CDR3, the DNA is TGTGCCAGCAGCCATGGTTTTATTGGACTAGCGGGAGGGCCGGTTGTCCAAGAGACCCAGTACTTC. Protein: CASSHGFIGLAGGPVVQETQYF. Filled out from reference TRBV28 and TRBJ2-5, the complete variable domain reads DVKVTQSSRYLVKRTGEKVFLECVQDMDHENMFWYRQDPGLGLRLIYFSYDVKMKEKGDIPEGYSVSREKKERFSLILESASTNQTSMYLCASSHGFIGLAGGPVVQETQYFGPGTRLLVL.